This TCR beta chain comes out of a study of control samples from healthy donors and cancer patients. Sequencing used immunoSEQ multiplex PCR; TCRdb keeps in-frame clones, though not all of them. The sample lists 98,000 or so clones, approximately 81% occurring once. The CDR3 covers 15 residues. The V gene lost 0 bases and the J gene lost 6 bases, with 15 bases spanning the gap. Germline CDR1 and CDR2: SGHDT and YYEEEE. This receptor was taken from a woman in her twenties or thirties in good health. Input material: blood. The rearrangement links TRBV5-6 to TRBJ1-1; D is undetermined. CDR3 DNA: TGTGCCAGCAGCTTGGTTCCGGGGATCGTCGCTGAAGCTTTCTTT. Its translation is CASSLVPGIVAEAFF.